Following are 21 T cell receptor beta chains from one sample sequenced in a study of T cells after yellow fever vaccination. A single record per CDR3 protein comes from TCRdb applying MiXCR to the 5' RACE reads. The data contain hundreds of thousands of distinct CDR3 sequences, approximately 13% of them singletons. The input for sequencing was PBMCs, taken on the day of the yellow fever booster vaccination. These receptors originate from a man aged 25 to 40 who received the YFV17D yellow fever vaccine.

This clonotype has just a few counts. The rearrangement joins TRBV11-1 to TRBJ2-3; possible D gene TRBD2, 5 bases. The CDR3 runs 12 residues. Trimming left V 2 bases short and J 11 bases short, with 11 bases between. In germline, CDR1 is SGHAT, CDR2 FQDESV (reference sequence). CDR3 region: CASSLQREGQYF. CDR3 bases: TGTGCCAGCAGCTTACAGCGAGAGGGGCAGTATTTT.

The chain is built from TRBV6-1 and TRBJ2-2; 11 nucleotides agree with TRBD1. V was pared by 9 bases and J by 3 bases, with 6 bases of the junction left unmatched. The CDR3 is 15 residues long. Germline V gene data show CDR1 as MNHNS and CDR2 as SASEGT. The CDR3 coding sequence is TGTGCCAGTAACCGGGACAGGGGGTACACCGGGGAGCTGTTTTTT. This codes for CASNRDRGYTGELFF.

This clonotype was observed a handful of times. The chain couples TRBV7-2 to TRBJ1-1; D is possibly TRBD1 (5 bases). Between the trimmed V and J ends, which lost 0 bases and 1 base, there was a span of 9 bases. This CDR3 contains 15 residues. CDR1 and CDR2 (germline): SGHTA, FQGNSA. CDR3 amino acids: CASSLAGVSNTEAFF. Here the CDR3 DNA reads TGTGCCAGCAGCTTAGCGGGGGTTTCGAACACTGAAGCTTTCTTT.

The V gene is TRBV3-1, the J gene TRBJ2-7, with D maybe TRBD1 (5 bases). Deletions cut 3 bases from V and 2 bases from J, with 11 bases between. Germline CDR1 LGHDT, CDR2 YNNKEL (reference sequence). This CDR3 has 14 amino acids. CDR3 region: CASSHQGGAYEQYF. The CDR3 nucleotides read TGTGCCAGCAGCCACCAGGGTGGTGCCTACGAGCAGTACTTC.

This clonotype was detected only a few times. The chain joins TRBV18 to TRBJ2-7, with 9 bases fitting TRBD1. The CDR3 spans 14 residues. Germline V gives CDR1 KGHSH, CDR2 LQKENI. With 3 bases clipped from V and 3 bases from J, the junction kept 3 bases outside the gene matches. The CDR3 loop reads CASSPRDRVYEQYF. As DNA, the CDR3 is TGTGCCAGCTCACCCCGGGACAGGGTCTACGAGCAGTACTTC. Variable domain in full (rest from reference TRBV18 and TRBJ2-7): NAGVMQNPRHLVRRRGQEARLRCSPMKGHSHVYWYRQLPEEGLKFMVYLQKENIIDESGMPKERFSAEFPKEGPSILRIQQVVRGDSAAYFCASSPRDRVYEQYFGPGTRLTVT.

This clonotype was seen only a few times. The V gene is TRBV29-1, the J gene TRBJ2-3; TRBD2 matches at 8 bases. This CDR3 has 14 residues. V shed 8 bases, J shed 5 bases, and the junction held 12 bases outside the gene matches. Germline V gives CDR1 SQVTM, CDR2 ANQGSEA. The DNA for the CDR3 is TGCAGCTCGCGGGTTAGCGGGACAAGAGATACGCAGTATTTT. As protein: CSSRVSGTRDTQYF.

This clonotype was seen more than once but under ten times. V usage is TRBV20-1 and J usage is TRBJ2-1; D is possibly TRBD2 (5 bases). The CDR3 has 13 residues. Trimming left V 3 bases short and J 9 bases short, with 15 bases between. CDR1 is DFQATT, CDR2 SNEGSKA, per germline (reference sequence). CDR3 DNA sequence: TGCAGTGCTAGTGACGGGATGATCGCTGAGCAGTTCTTC. Its translation is CSASDGMIAEQFF.

This clonotype was counted many times. The J gene is TRBJ2-7, the V gene TRBV6-5; either TRBD1 or TRBD2 may fit D (5 bases each). Germline CDR1 is MNHEY and CDR2 is SVGAGI. The germline V and J ends were trimmed by 2 bases and 7 bases, with 6 bases remaining between them. The CDR3 is 11 residues long. The CDR3 here is CASSYGGEQYF. CDR3 DNA: TGTGCCAGCAGTTACGGGGGAGAGCAGTACTTC.

In this sample, this clonotype turned up a few times. The chain employs TRBV28 and TRBJ2-5, with 9 bases identical to TRBD1. From germline, CDR1 is MDHEN and CDR2 SYDVKM. CDR3 length: 15 amino acids. Losses at the gene ends were 7 bases for V and 4 bases for J; bases not matched to a gene: 10. CDR3 nucleotides: TGTGCCAGCAATCGTCCGGGACAGGGCTTAGAGACCCAGTACTTC. Protein sequence: CASNRPGQGLETQYF.

The sample holds a few counts of this clonotype. J is TRBJ1-1 and V is TRBV5-1; D gene unclear. CDR1 and CDR2 (germline): SGHRS, YFSETQ. V shed 3 bases and J shed 1 base, with 13 bases lying between them. This CDR3 is built from 15 residues. CDR3 coding DNA: TGCGCCAGCAGCTCTTACGCGGCGACGAACACTGAAGCTTTCTTT. This codes for CASSSYAATNTEAFF. The whole variable domain, filled in from reference TRBV5-1 and TRBJ1-1, reads KAGVTQTPRYLIKTRGQQVTLSCSPISGHRSVSWYQQTPGQGLQFLFEYFSETQRNKGNFPGRFSGRQFSNSRSEMNVSTLELGDSALYLCASSSYAATNTEAFFGQGTRLTVV.

The gene calls are TRBV24-1 and TRBJ1-2; possibly TRBD1 for D (5 bases). The CDR3 is 15 residues long. V lost 2 bases and J 7 bases, leaving 16 bases between the germline ends. Germline CDR1 reads KGHDR; CDR2 reads SFDVKD. CDR3 loop: CATSDSGAPSSGYTF. Here the CDR3 DNA reads TGTGCCACCAGTGATTCCGGGGCTCCTTCCTCTGGCTACACCTTC.

This chain joins TRBV4-3 and TRBJ1-6; TRBD1 is a possible D gene (6 bases). This CDR3 comprises 14 residues. Trimming cost V 3 bases and J 7 bases, with 10 bases left between them. Germline loops: CDR1 LGHNA, CDR2 YSLEER. This chain's CDR3 is CASSQGAQNSPLHF. In DNA form, the CDR3 reads TGCGCCAGCAGCCAGGGGGCCCAAAATTCACCCCTCCACTTT.

This chain joins TRBV5-1 and TRBJ2-1; no reliable D call. The CDR3 loop spans 13 amino acids. Trimming pared 7 bases from V and 3 bases from J, leaving 11 bases between. Looked up from germline, CDR1 is SGHRS and CDR2 is YFSETQ. The CDR3 DNA sequence: TGCGCCAGCCAAACAGAGCTCTACAATGAGCAGTTCTTC. Amino acids: CASQTELYNEQFF.

The V call is TRBV7-3, the J call TRBJ1-6, with 8 bases identical to TRBD1. Germline loops: CDR1 SGHTA, CDR2 FQGTGA. The CDR3 spans 14 residues. Germline trimming cut 6 bases from V and 11 bases from J; bases unmatched to any gene: 9. The CDR3 sequence is CASSPQGAGTPLHF. CDR3 sequence (DNA): TGTGCCAGCAGTCCGCAGGGGGCTGGAACACCCCTCCACTTT. The full variable domain, in which reference TRBV7-3 and TRBJ1-6 provide the parts outside the CDR3, is GAGVSQTPSNKVTEKGKYVELRCDPISGHTALYWYRQSLGQGPEFLIYFQGTGAADDSGLPNDRFFAVRPEGSVSTLKIQRTERGDSAVYLCASSPQGAGTPLHFGNGTRLTVT.

For this clonotype: One end of the junction fails to match germline, which may point to a read error. V is TRBV6-5 and J is TRBJ2-7, with 7 bases matching TRBD1. Germline assignment: CDR1 MNHEY and CDR2 SVGAGI. CDR3 length equals 14 residues. DNA of the CDR3: TGTGCCAGCAGTTACTCGACAGGGTCCTTCGAGCAGTACTTC. Its protein product is CASSYSTGSFEQYF.

The rearrangement uses TRBV7-2 and TRBJ2-3, with TRBD2 as a possible D gene (7 bases). The CDR3 consists of 17 residues. Germline V gives CDR1 SGHTA, CDR2 FQGNSA. V lost 2 bases to trimming and J lost 3 bases, with 18 bases between them. The CDR3 here is CASSLRGGRKGTDTQYF. The DNA of the CDR3 is TGTGCCAGCAGCTTAAGGGGGGGGCGCAAGGGGACAGATACGCAGTATTTT.

V and J are TRBV5-1 and TRBJ2-2; 7 bases align to TRBD1. This CDR3 contains 16 residues. The junction had 8 bases not matched to a gene; V was cut back by 4 bases and J by 2 bases. Germline V gene lookup returns CDR1 SGHRS and CDR2 YFSETQ. CDR3 DNA sequence: TGCGCCAGCAGCCGAGGGGACAGAATTAACACCGGGGAGCTGTTTTTT. The encoded protein is CASSRGDRINTGELFF.

This clonotype was detected a few times. The chain has TRBV11-2 and TRBJ1-2; unclear D gene. Trimming stripped 3 bases from V and 7 bases from J, with 9 bases between. CDR1 and CDR2 from the germline V gene are SGHAT and FQNNGV. The CDR3 has 12 residues. CDR3 in amino acids: CASSLATGGYTF. Written as DNA, the CDR3 is TGTGCCAGCAGCTTGGCGACGGGTGGCTACACCTTC.

This clonotype showed up just a few times. The rearrangement links TRBV18 to TRBJ2-1; 9 bases are shared with TRBD2. Looked up from germline, CDR1 is KGHSH and CDR2 is LQKENI. The CDR3 covers 13 residues. V trimming: 3 bases; J trimming: 7 bases; junction bases outside the gene matches: 1. The CDR3 DNA reads TGTGCCAGCTCACCGGCGGGAGGGAATGAGCAGTTCTTC. Its translation: CASSPAGGNEQFF. Together with reference TRBV18 and TRBJ2-1, the CDR3 gives the full variable domain: NAGVMQNPRHLVRRRGQEARLRCSPMKGHSHVYWYRQLPEEGLKFMVYLQKENIIDESGMPKERFSAEFPKEGPSILRIQQVVRGDSAAYFCASSPAGGNEQFFGPGTRLTVL.

In its sample, this clonotype was seen a few times. The rearrangement links TRBV20-1 to TRBJ2-3; TRBD2 agrees at 7 bases. Germline trimming cut 1 base from V and 2 bases from J; bases unmatched to any gene: 6. Germline loops: CDR1 DFQATT, CDR2 SNEGSKA (reference sequence). There are 15 residues in the CDR3. The CDR3 here is CSARVWAGATDTQYF. The CDR3 coding sequence is TGCAGTGCTAGAGTATGGGCGGGAGCCACAGATACGCAGTATTTT.

V gene TRBV5-6 combines with J gene TRBJ2-7; 7 bases are a match to TRBD2. The CDR3 spans 13 residues. J was trimmed by 5 bases and V by 4 bases; bases with no gene match: 6. In germline, CDR1 is SGHDT, CDR2 YYEEEE. CDR3 in amino acids: CASSEKGGHEQYF. In nucleotides, the CDR3 is TGTGCCAGCAGCGAGAAGGGAGGGCACGAGCAGTACTTC.